This is a list of T cell receptor beta chains from one sample in a study of Ad26.COV2.S vaccination and SARS-CoV-2 variants. Sequencing used immunoSEQ multiplex PCR; TCRdb keeps in-frame clones, though not all of them. This table has roughly 240,000 clones, approximately 87% appearing once. The material was peripheral blood, obtained in a trial of Ad26.COV2.S vaccine versus placebo. Receptors were obtained from a person aged 18-65 years who received the Ad26.COV2.S COVID-19 vaccine or a placebo. Both conserved end residues are part of each CDR3.

J	V	CDR3
TRBJ1-1	TRBV5-4	CASSYTQSMNTEAFF
TRBJ2-5	TRBV19	CASSAGLAGSSQETQYF
TRBJ1-5	TRBV30	CAWSRKGGRQPQHF
TRBJ2-7	TRBV18	CASSSQDRGIEYF
TRBJ2-1	TRBV7-9	CASSLAAGGPDEQFF
TRBJ1-2	TRBV6-5	CASSLPGGVAGYTF
TRBJ1-4	TRBV7-9	CASSLRSTNEKLFF
TRBJ1-2	TRBV28	CASSFSGGIYYGYTF
TRBJ1-3	TRBV4-3	CASSQQDRGEFGNTIYF
TRBJ2-2	TRBV9	CASSVVADTGELFF
TRBJ1-1	TRBV9	CASSPIMNTEAFF
TRBJ2-1	TRBV28	CASSLAGEQFF
TRBJ1-5	TRBV11-2	CASSLIHGVDQPQHF
TRBJ1-1	TRBV5-4	CASSHGGTVGVTEAFF
TRBJ2-7	TRBV7-8	CASSLVLAGGVIYEQYF
TRBJ2-7	TRBV6-2/TRBV6-3	CASSVADSYEQYF
TRBJ2-1	TRBV9	CASSGGPRDEQFF
TRBJ1-4	TRBV28	CASSFHSGDEKLFF
TRBJ2-2	TRBV27	CASSLTLAAGTNTGELFF
TRBJ2-2	TRBV20-1	CSASRTSGELFF
TRBJ2-3	TRBV5-1	CASKGLAGGEDTQYF
TRBJ2-5	TRBV30	CAWSVLSGTQYF
TRBJ1-2	TRBV24-1	CATQDANYGYTF
TRBJ1-1	TRBV9	CASSPGQPNTEAFF
TRBJ2-4	TRBV18	CASSPDRGKNIQYF
TRBJ1-4	TRBV20-1	CSAIDSATNEKLFF
TRBJ1-4	TRBV6-5	CASSRDRLSEKLFF
TRBJ2-6	TRBV6-2/TRBV6-3	CASSYAGQGSSGANVLTF
TRBJ2-5	TRBV5-6	CASSFSTSGRAKTQYF
TRBJ2-3	TRBV23-1	CASSHPRNCTDTQYF
TRBJ2-3	TRBV6-4	CASSDPAGRGTDTQYF
TRBJ2-1	TRBV7-9	CASSFGGALNEQFF
TRBJ2-1	TRBV7-2	CASSIRQDNEQFF
TRBJ1-2	TRBV7-9	CASSPPTATYGYTF
TRBJ1-5	TRBV24-1	CATSDPTGGNQPQHF
TRBJ2-7	TRBV7-3	CASSLVPGGEQYF
TRBJ2-7	TRBV12-2	CASRCWTGQGGQYF
TRBJ2-2	TRBV7-2	CASSSQGGVPGELFF
TRBJ2-1	TRBV9	CASSQWGNSYNEQFF
TRBJ2-7	TRBV7-2	CASSSDYSYEQYF
TRBJ2-3	TRBV5-1	CASSLDGTSTDTQYF
TRBJ2-1	TRBV20-1	CSALYNEQFF
TRBJ2-3	TRBV7-9	CASLPRGGPDTQYF
TRBJ2-3	TRBV7-3	CASSLTSSGSTDTQYF
TRBJ2-5	TRBV30	CAWGRGQGGETQYF
TRBJ1-2	TRBV5-4	CASSGKQGQVRSYGYTF
TRBJ2-7	TRBV14	CASSQGTEQYF
TRBJ1-6	TRBV18	CASSPGPSGKNSPLHF